This TCR beta chain was identified in a study of control samples from healthy donors and cancer patients (dated by TCRdb to about 2020). The library was obtained by the immunoSEQ multiplex PCR assay. TCRdb limited this immuneACCESS table to in-frame rearrangements with V and J called. A share of clones is missing; checked studies link under half to unresolved V genes, and the rest is unexplained. Present in this sample are 400,000 to 450,000 clones, about 93% of which were seen just once. Roughly 6.4% of the sample goes to the ten largest clones. On this clone: Its recognized antigen is unknown. The record has no base qualities; no much larger clone is one base away.

The CDR3 contains 15 residues, cysteine and phenylalanine counted. Of all the DNA, just the CDR3 is kept, 45 bases in frame from base 1. CDR1 and CDR2 were assigned from the germline V gene (reference sequence) as MNHEY and SMNVEV. Trimming takes 2 bases from V and 2 bases from J, and the germline ends sit 11 bases apart. This chain is built from TRBV27 and TRBJ2-3, and TRBD1 may be the D gene, going by 6 matching bases. This receptor was obtained from a middle-aged man with head and neck cancer. Sequenced: PBMCs. The DNA is TGTGCCAGCAGTTTAAACAGGGTCAACACAGATACGCAGTATTTT. Translated, it reads CASSLNRVNTDTQYF.